This TCR beta chain stems from a study of naive and memory T cell subsets. Study-wide points: In naive cells, over 85% of TCR sequences were seen only once. No ground truth validated the naive and memory repertoire findings.

With 4 bases clipped from V and 4 bases from J, the junction kept 4 bases outside the gene matches. There are 14 residues in the CDR3. CDR1 is SGHTA and CDR2 is FQGTGA in the germline V gene. Turning to this clonotype: Its target is not known.

CMV status came from CD4+ IFNgamma after overnight CMV lysate stimulation. Cells stained for CD3, CD4, CD8, CD45RA and CD27 were sorted into four subsets. Both TRBC1 and TRBC2 were covered by a beta constant-region primer of two equimolar oligonucleotides. TCRdb re-called the UMI-ligation and nested PCR reads with MiXCR, one entry per CDR3 protein. The sample shows about 85,000 distinct CDR3 sequences, around 13% of them seen only once. The chain is built from TRBV7-3 and TRBJ2-3; 8 nucleotides align to TRBD2. The clonotype originates from a human donor in good health. Sequenced input: central memory CD4+ T cells from blood. CDR3 DNA: TGTGCCAGCAGCTCCATAGCGGGGCCAGATACGCAGTATTTT. As protein: CASSSIAGPDTQYF.